This entry features one T cell receptor beta chain sequence. Its antigen is currently unknown. TCRdb re-analysed the reads in MiXCR, keeping a single row per CDR3 protein. The sample contains fewer than 850,000 distinct CDR3 sequences, approximately 32% of which appear only once. The data were obtained in a study of T cell repertoires in cytomegalovirus infection. At the level of the study: In public TCR beta signatures, there were indications of both CMV infection and matching HLA type.

General study results and limits: Identification of carriers of CMV plus the relevant HLA was achieved through cumulative public TCR beta family frequency. Across the ex vivo response, the dominant clonotypes were HLA-C-restricted CMV-specific TCR beta clonotypes.

Between the trimmed V and J ends, which lost 1 base and 10 bases, there was a span of 11 bases. Germline V lookup: CDR1 LGHNT, CDR2 FRNRAP. There are 14 residues in the CDR3. The receptor was isolated from a human donor in good health (CMV status not recorded). Some clones in this sample may be carry-over from other donors' samples. The sample was cultured CD8+ T cells from PBMCs, taken from culture after CMV antigen stimulation. V and J are TRBV12-5 and TRBJ1-6, with D unresolved. This CDR3 is CASGLGGDGSPLHF. CDR3 in DNA: TGTGCTAGTGGTTTGGGGGGAGACGGATCACCCCTCCACTTT.